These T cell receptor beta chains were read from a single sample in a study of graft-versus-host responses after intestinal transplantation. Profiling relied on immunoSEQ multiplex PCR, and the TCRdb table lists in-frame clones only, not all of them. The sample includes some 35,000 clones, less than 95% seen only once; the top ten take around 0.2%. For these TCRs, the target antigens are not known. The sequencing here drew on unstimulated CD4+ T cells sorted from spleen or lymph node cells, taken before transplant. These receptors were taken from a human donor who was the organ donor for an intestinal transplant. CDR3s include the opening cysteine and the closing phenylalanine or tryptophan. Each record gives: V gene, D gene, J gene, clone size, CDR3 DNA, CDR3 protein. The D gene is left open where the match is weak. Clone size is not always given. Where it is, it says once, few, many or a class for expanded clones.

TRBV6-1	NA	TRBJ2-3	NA	TGTGCCAGCAGTGAAAAGGGGTGGACGCAGTATTTT	CASSEKGWTQYF
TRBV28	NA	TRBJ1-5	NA	TGTGCCAGCAGTCCCGGGGGGGCTAATCAGCCCCAGCATTTT	CASSPGGANQPQHF
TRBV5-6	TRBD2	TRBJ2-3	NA	TGTGCCAGCAGCTTGATCGCGGGGGGGAATACGCAGTATTTT	CASSLIAGGNTQYF
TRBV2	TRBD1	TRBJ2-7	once	TGTGCCAGCAGTGAGAGAGGGGGCGTCTACGAGCAGTACTTC	CASSERGGVYEQYF
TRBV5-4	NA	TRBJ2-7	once	TGTGCCAGCAGCTCACTCGGGGCGTACGAGCAGTACTTC	CASSSLGAYEQYF
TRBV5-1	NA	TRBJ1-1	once	TGCGCCAGCCGAAGTTTACGGAACACTGAAGCTTTCTTT	CASRSLRNTEAFF
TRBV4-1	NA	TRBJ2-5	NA	TGCGCCAGCAGCCAAGTCTGGTCAGCCCAGGAGACCCAGTACTTC	CASSQVWSAQETQYF
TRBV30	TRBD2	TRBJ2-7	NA	TGTGCCTGGAGCCGTCTAGCGGGCGCCTACGAGCAGTACTTC	CAWSRLAGAYEQYF
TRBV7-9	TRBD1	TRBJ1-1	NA	TGTGCCAGCAGCTTAGACGGGACAGGGGCACTTGAAGCTTTCTTT	CASSLDGTGALEAFF
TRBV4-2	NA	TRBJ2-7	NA	TGTGCCAGCAGCCAAAATGAAGGGACATCCTACGAGCAGTACTTC	CASSQNEGTSYEQYF
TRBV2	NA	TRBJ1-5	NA	TGTGCCAGCAGCCGTGACACCGGCAGCAATCAGCCCCAGCATTTT	CASSRDTGSNQPQHF
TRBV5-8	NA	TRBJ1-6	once	TGTGCCAGCAGCTTCGGGGCAGGCATTCCAAGCTCCTATAATTCACCCCTCCACTTT	CASSFGAGIPSSYNSPLHF
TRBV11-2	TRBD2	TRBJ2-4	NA	TGTGCCAGCAGCGAAATAACGGGGGGGCACAAACTAGCCAAAAACATTCAGTACTTC	CASSEITGGHKLAKNIQYF
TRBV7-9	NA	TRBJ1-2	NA	TGTGCCAGCAGCCACCGTTTGGAGCCCTATGGCTACACCTTC	CASSHRLEPYGYTF
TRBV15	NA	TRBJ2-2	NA	TGTGCCACCAGCAGAGGGCAGGGACTGGCCGGGGAGCTGTTTTTT	CATSRGQGLAGELFF
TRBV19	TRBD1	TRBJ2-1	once	TGTGCCAGTAGTAACAGGGGGGTATACAATGAGCAGTTCTTC	CASSNRGVYNEQFF
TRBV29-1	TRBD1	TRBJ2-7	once	TGCAGCGCTAAGGGACAGACGACCTACGAGCAGTACTTC	CSAKGQTTYEQYF
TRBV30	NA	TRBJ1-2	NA	TGTGCCTTCCGCAGAAGAAACTATGGCTACACCTTC	CAFRRRNYGYTF
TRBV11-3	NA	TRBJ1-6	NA	TGTGCCAGCAGCTTGGCAGCCGGTAATTCACCCCCCCACTTT	CASSLAAGNSPPHF
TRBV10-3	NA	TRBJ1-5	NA	TGTGCCATCAAACAGGGTGAGGGGGGCAATCAGCCCCAGCATTTT	CAIKQGEGGNQPQHF
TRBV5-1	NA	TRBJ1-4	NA	TGCGCCAGCAGCTTGGTTAACCGCCCAACTAATGAAAAACTGTTTTTT	CASSLVNRPTNEKLFF
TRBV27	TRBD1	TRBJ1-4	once	TGTGCCAGCAGCAGGACAGGGTGGATTGAAAAACTGTTTTTT	CASSRTGWIEKLFF
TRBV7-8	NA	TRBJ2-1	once	TGTGCCAGCAGCACCCGCACTAGAGGTGAGCAGTTCTTC	CASSTRTRGEQFF
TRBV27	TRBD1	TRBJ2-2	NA	TGTGCCAGCGGAACTAGGACAGGGGGCGCCGAGCTGTTTTTT	CASGTRTGGAELFF
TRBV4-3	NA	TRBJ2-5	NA	TGCGCCAGCAGCCAAGAAGGGGGGGGGCGGGTAGAGACCCAGTACTTC	CASSQEGGGRVETQYF
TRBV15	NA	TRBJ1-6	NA	TGTGCCACCAGCAGAGAGGGGAGTGCACCCCTCCACTTT	CATSREGSAPLHF
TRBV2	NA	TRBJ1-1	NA	TGTGCCAGCAGGAATACAGGTGGCGTAAGGCCATTGACTGAAGCTTTCTTT	CASRNTGGVRPLTEAFF
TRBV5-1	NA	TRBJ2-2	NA	TGCGCCAGCAGCTTGGGGACAGAAAACACCGGGGAGCTGTTTTTT	CASSLGTENTGELFF
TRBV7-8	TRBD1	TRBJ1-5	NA	TGTGCCAGCAGCTTAACCGGGACAGGGAACAATCAGCCCCAGCATTTT	CASSLTGTGNNQPQHF
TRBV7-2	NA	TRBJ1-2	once	TGTGCCAGCAGCTCCCCCGTCCAGGGGATCGCTAACTATGGCTACACCTTC	CASSSPVQGIANYGYTF
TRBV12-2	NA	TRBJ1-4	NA	TGTGCAAGTCGAGATCCCGGGACAGGGGGCTTGCCCCCAACTAATGAAAAACTGTTTTTT	CASRDPGTGGLPPTNEKLFF
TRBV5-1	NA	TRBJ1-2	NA	TGCGCCAGCAGCTTGGCCAGGGACTATGGCTACACCTTC	CASSLARDYGYTF
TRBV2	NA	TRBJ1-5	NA	TGTGCCAGCAGTGAATCGCCGATGGGCAATCAGCCCCAGCATTTT	CASSESPMGNQPQHF
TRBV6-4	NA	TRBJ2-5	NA	TGTGCCAGCAGCGCCACTTTAGCGGTCCAAGAGACCCAGTACTTC	CASSATLAVQETQYF
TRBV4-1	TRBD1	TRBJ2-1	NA	TGCGCCAGCAGCCAAGATAGCATGGGACAGGGATACAATGAGCAGTTCTTC	CASSQDSMGQGYNEQFF
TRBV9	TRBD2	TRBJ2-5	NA	TGTGCCAGCAGCCCTAGCGGGGGGCGAGAAGAGACCCAGTACTTC	CASSPSGGREETQYF
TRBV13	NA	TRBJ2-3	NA	TGTGCCAGCAGCTTAGGAGGTAGGACATACACAGATACGCAGTATTTT	CASSLGGRTYTDTQYF
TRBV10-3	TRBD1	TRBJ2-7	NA	TGTGCCATCAGTGAGCTGACAGGGGGGCCCTACGAGCAGTACTTC	CAISELTGGPYEQYF
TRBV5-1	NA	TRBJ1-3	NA	TGCGCCAGCAGCCTGGACCAGGGAACTGGAAACACCATATATTTT	CASSLDQGTGNTIYF
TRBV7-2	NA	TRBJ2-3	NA	TGTGCCAGCAGCTTAGCGGGATTGGTTAGCTCACCCACAGATACGCAGTATTTT	CASSLAGLVSSPTDTQYF
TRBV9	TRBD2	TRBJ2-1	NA	TGTGCCAGCAGCGTAGGGGGGACTAGCGGGGGATTTTACAATGAGCAGTTCTTC	CASSVGGTSGGFYNEQFF
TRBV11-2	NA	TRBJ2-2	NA	TGTGCCAGCAGCCAGATAAGGGGCCCCGGGGAGCTGTTTTTT	CASSQIRGPGELFF
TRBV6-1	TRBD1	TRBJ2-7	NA	TGTGCCAGCAGTGAAGGGACAGGGGGCGCGAACGAGCAGTACTTC	CASSEGTGGANEQYF
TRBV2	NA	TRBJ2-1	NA	TGTGCCAGCAGACTAGAGCTGGAATACAATGAGCAGTTCTTC	CASRLELEYNEQFF
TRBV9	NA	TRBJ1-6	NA	TGTGCCAGCAGCGTGGCCAGGGTTAATTCACCCCTCCACTTT	CASSVARVNSPLHF
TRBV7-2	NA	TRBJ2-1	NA	TGTGCCAGCAGCCGGAACAATGAGCAGTTCTTC	CASSRNNEQFF
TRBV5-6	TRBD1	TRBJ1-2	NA	TGTGCCAGCAGCTTGGGACAGGGTTTTTATGGCTACACCTTC	CASSLGQGFYGYTF
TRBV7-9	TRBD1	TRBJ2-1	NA	TGTGCCAGCAGGGGGACAGTATACAATGAGCAGTTCTTC	CASRGTVYNEQFF
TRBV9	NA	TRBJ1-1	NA	TGTGCCAGCAGCGCCGGGGTTATGGGGCCGAACACTGAAGCTTTCTTT	CASSAGVMGPNTEAFF
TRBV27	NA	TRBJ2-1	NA	TGTGCCAGCAGTTTAAGGGAACGGGGGAAGAGCTCCTACAATGAGCAGTTCTTC	CASSLRERGKSSYNEQFF